Sequencing of this TCR beta chain was carried out in a study of regulatory T cells in long-lasting Graves disease. Turning to the study itself: The criterion for persistent Graves' disease was over 5 years of antithyroid drugs with positive TSH receptor antibodies.

This clonotype has just a few counts. Its antigen is unidentified. As to time point: persistent/refractory GD, antithyroid drugs over 5 years with positive TRAb. From RNA extracted from PBMCs, the TCR library was made. Germline-derived CDR1 and CDR2 are LGHNT and FRNRAP. The CDR3 runs 15 residues. With V trimmed by 0 bases and J by 5 bases, 2 bases remained unmatched. Notes on the study in general: The persistent group shared some 2,700 public clonotypes, more than the roughly 990 shared by new patients. Persistent Graves' disease cases displayed lower TCR diversity than newly diagnosed ones.

HTBI primers from iRepertoire and Arm-PCR of CDR3 regions yielded the TCR beta libraries. In TCRdb, the multiplex PCR reads were re-called with MiXCR into one record per CDR3 protein. This table has hundreds of thousands of distinct CDR3 sequences, about 32% appearing once. The clonotype was recovered from a female donor with Graves disease. The sequencing used peripheral blood mononuclear cells (PBMCs), collected when the disease was refractory, from a patient treated with antithyroid drugs. This sequence joins TRBV12-5 and TRBJ1-1, with TRBD1 identical over 11 bases. This CDR3 reads CASGLVRDRGTEAFF. The CDR3, as DNA: TGTGCTAGTGGTTTGGTCCGGGACAGGGGGACTGAAGCTTTCTTT.